The rows below give T cell receptor beta chains drawn from one sample of a study of T cell responses to AZD1222 COVID-19 vaccine. This table comes from immunoSEQ multiplex PCR, and its TCRdb copy is limited to in-frame clones, with some not included. The repertoire consists of 110,000 or so clones, with more than 80% occurring once and the leading ten covering 4% to 5%. Sequencing was performed on peripheral blood, taken 28 days after the second dose of the MenACWY control vaccine. Receptor source: an adult who received the MenACWY meningococcal vaccine as a control. Both conserved end residues are part of each CDR3. A D gene is named only where the DNA matches it firmly. Rows may omit the clone size; those that give it use once, few, many or a size class.

V: TRBV20-1; D: -; size: -; J: TRBJ2-7; DNA: TGCAGTGCTAGTAGGAGCGGGGACAGCTACGAGCAGTACTTC; CDR3: CSASRSGDSYEQYF
V: TRBV15; D: TRBD1; size: -; J: TRBJ2-2; DNA: TGTGCCACCAGCACCACAGGGGTTAACACCGGGGAGCTGTTTTTT; CDR3: CATSTTGVNTGELFF
V: TRBV28; D: -; size: -; J: TRBJ2-2; DNA: TGTGCCAGCGGTAACGGACCCGGGGAGCTGTTTTTT; CDR3: CASGNGPGELFF
V: TRBV15; D: TRBD2; size: -; J: TRBJ2-1; DNA: TGTGCCACCAGCAGAGGGCACAAACTAGCGCGCAATGAGCAGTTCTTC; CDR3: CATSRGHKLARNEQFF
V: TRBV30; D: -; size: -; J: TRBJ2-7; DNA: TGTGCCTGGACAAGCTCCTACGAGCAGTACTTC; CDR3: CAWTSSYEQYF
V: TRBV7-9; D: -; size: once; J: TRBJ2-3; DNA: TGTGCCAGCAGCGTACCCCAAACACTAGCCGCTTACCGGGGAGATACGCAGTATTTT; CDR3: CASSVPQTLAAYRGDTQYF
V: TRBV6-4; D: TRBD1; size: -; J: TRBJ1-2; DNA: TGTGCCAGCAGTGACCGACAGGGGCCAGATGGCTACACCTTC; CDR3: CASSDRQGPDGYTF
V: TRBV9; D: -; size: -; J: TRBJ2-3; DNA: TGTGCCAGCAGCGTAGGGACGATTAGGACAGATACGCAGTATTTT; CDR3: CASSVGTIRTDTQYF
V: TRBV4-2; D: TRBD1; size: -; J: TRBJ2-6; DNA: TGTGCCAGCAGCCAAGAGGGACAGGGTGCCTCTGGGGCCAACGTCCTGACTTTC; CDR3: CASSQEGQGASGANVLTF
V: TRBV5-1; D: TRBD1; size: -; J: TRBJ1-1; DNA: TGCGCCAGCAGCCCGGGACAGCAGAACACTGAAGCTTTCTTT; CDR3: CASSPGQQNTEAFF
V: TRBV19; D: TRBD2; size: -; J: TRBJ2-1; DNA: TGTGCCAGTGCGAGGGAGGGCCCGTACAATGAGCAGTTCTTC; CDR3: CASAREGPYNEQFF
V: TRBV4-2; D: TRBD2; size: few; J: TRBJ2-3; DNA: TGTGCCAGCAGCCAAGCCTACCCCCCTCGGGCGGGGGGGCCGGGGGCAGATACGCAGTATTTT; CDR3: CASSQAYPPRAGGPGADTQYF
V: TRBV6-5; D: TRBD1; size: -; J: TRBJ1-2; DNA: TGTGCCAGCGGACGGACAGGGACGGGCGATGGCTACACCTTC; CDR3: CASGRTGTGDGYTF
V: TRBV5-1; D: -; size: -; J: TRBJ2-1; DNA: TGCGCCAGCAGCCCTGGCGTGGCAGAGGTAACGTACAATGAGCAGTTCTTC; CDR3: CASSPGVAEVTYNEQFF
V: TRBV7-9; D: -; size: -; J: TRBJ2-2; DNA: TGTGCCAGCAGCTGGGACCTGCACACCGGGGAGCTGTTTTTT; CDR3: CASSWDLHTGELFF
V: TRBV7-9; D: -; size: -; J: TRBJ1-6; DNA: TGTGCCAGCAGCTTAATGAGGGGCTCCTATAATTCACCCCTCCACTTT; CDR3: CASSLMRGSYNSPLHF
V: TRBV7-9; D: TRBD2; size: once; J: TRBJ2-7; DNA: TGTGCCAGCAGTCCGACTAGCAGAATCGAGCAGTACTTC; CDR3: CASSPTSRIEQYF
V: TRBV6-5; D: -; size: -; J: TRBJ1-2; DNA: TGTGCCAGCCGGGCCTCGGACAGTTCTAACTATGGCTACACCTTC; CDR3: CASRASDSSNYGYTF
V: TRBV7-2; D: -; size: -; J: TRBJ1-6; DNA: TGTGCCAGCAGACTGGGGCAGAATAATTCACCCCTCCACTTT; CDR3: CASRLGQNNSPLHF
V: TRBV6-4; D: TRBD1; size: -; J: TRBJ1-2; DNA: TGTGCCAGCAAACGGACAGGGGGCTTCTATGGCTACACCTTC; CDR3: CASKRTGGFYGYTF
V: TRBV5-4; D: -; size: -; J: TRBJ2-3; DNA: TGTGCCAGCAGCTCGGACCCAGCTTCAGATACGCAGTATTTT; CDR3: CASSSDPASDTQYF
V: TRBV6-5; D: -; size: -; J: TRBJ1-1; DNA: TGTGCCAGCAATCGAAGGGCGGACACTGAAGCTTTCTTT; CDR3: CASNRRADTEAFF
V: TRBV18; D: -; size: -; J: TRBJ1-1; DNA: TGTGCCAGCTCACCAATGGGCAGCACTGAAGCTTTCTTT; CDR3: CASSPMGSTEAFF
V: TRBV5-4; D: -; size: -; J: TRBJ2-5; DNA: TGTGCCAGCAGCTTGGCGTTGGAAGAGACCCAGTACTTC; CDR3: CASSLALEETQYF
V: TRBV4-2; D: -; size: -; J: TRBJ2-1; DNA: TGTGCCAGCAGCCAAGCCCAGGGGATAGGTTCCTACAATGAGCAGTTCTTC; CDR3: CASSQAQGIGSYNEQFF
V: TRBV28; D: -; size: -; J: TRBJ2-5; DNA: TGTGCCAGCAGCGGGAGCAACCAAGAGACCCAGTACTTC; CDR3: CASSGSNQETQYF
V: TRBV9; D: TRBD2; size: -; J: TRBJ2-3; DNA: TGTGCCAGCAGGGCTAGCGGAGAAAGCACAGATACGCAGTATTTT; CDR3: CASRASGESTDTQYF
V: TRBV5-1; D: -; size: -; J: TRBJ1-1; DNA: TGCGCCAGCAGCTTGGCCGGGGGGACAAAAGCTTTCTTT; CDR3: CASSLAGGTKAFF